The 25 T cell receptor beta chains below all came from one sample that was sequenced in a study of cytomegalovirus exposure and HLA in healthy donors. Vbeta (60) and Jbeta (13) primers were used in the PCR. The protocol was immunoSEQ multiplex PCR, while the TCRdb copy is restricted to in-frame clones and leaves out a portion. The table records more than 95,000 clones, around 79% of them present only once. Sequencing was carried out using PBMCs. These TCRs come from a female donor in good health and CMV-seropositive.

The chain uses TRBV15 and TRBJ2-1; 9 bases line up with TRBD2. Germline CDR1 and CDR2: LNHNV and YYDKDF (reference sequence). V lost 3 bases and J lost 6; bases outside the gene matches: 9. This CDR3 has 16 amino acids. This CDR3 is CATSRKTSGTTNEQFF. The CDR3 DNA follows: TGTGCCACCAGCAGGAAGACTAGCGGAACCACCAATGAGCAGTTCTTC.

The J gene is TRBJ2-7, the V gene TRBV29-1; 9 bases agree with TRBD1. Germline V gene sequence: CDR1 SQVTM, CDR2 ANQGSEA. The CDR3 is 15 amino acids. Trimming cost V 5 bases and J 3 bases; bases outside gene matches: 11. CDR3 nucleotide sequence: TGCAGCGTTAACCAGCTGGGACAGGGAGTCTACGAGCAGTACTTC. This sequence encodes CSVNQLGQGVYEQYF.

V is TRBV5-1 and J is TRBJ1-1; no reliable D call. With 8 bases removed from V and 4 bases from J, the gap between germline ends came to 12 bases. This CDR3 region has 12 residues. The germline CDR1 and CDR2 sequences are SGHRS and YFSETQ. The CDR3 DNA reads TGCGCCAGTTTTGACAAGGCCACTGAAGCTTTCTTT. Translated: CASFDKATEAFF.

This chain links TRBV28 with TRBJ2-3; D is undetermined. Germline values: CDR1 MDHEN, CDR2 SYDVKM. The V end lost 2 bases, the J end lost 0 bases, and 3 bases lay between the germline ends. The CDR3 extends over 13 amino acids. The CDR3 nucleotides read TGTGCCAGCAGTTTACCTAGCACAGATACGCAGTATTTT. Translation: CASSLPSTDTQYF.

This clone was detected a few times. This chain connects TRBV7-8 to TRBJ1-2, with 9 bases matching TRBD1. CDR3 length equals 13 residues. After removal of 4 bases from V and 6 bases from J, the junction contained 3 bases not matched to a gene. CDR1 and CDR2 from the germline V gene are SGHVS and FQNEAQ. CDR3 region: CASSSQGADGYTF. The CDR3 bases are TGTGCCAGCAGCTCACAGGGGGCTGATGGCTACACCTTC.

The sample holds one count of this clone. J is TRBJ2-5 and V is TRBV12-5; perhaps TRBD1 as D (5 bases). Trimming removed 2 bases from V and 5 bases from J, with 12 bases in between. CDR3 size: 14 residues. Germline-derived CDR1 and CDR2 are LGHNT and FRNRAP. The CDR3 spells CASGLPGFPETQYF. The CDR3 DNA sequence: TGTGCTAGTGGTTTGCCAGGGTTCCCCGAGACCCAGTACTTC.

This clone was recorded a few times. The rearrangement joins TRBV6-5 to TRBJ1-1; no clear D gene. Germline V CDR1 and CDR2: MNHEY, SVGAGI. Trimming stripped 6 bases from V and 3 bases from J, with 14 bases between. The CDR3 extends over 14 amino acids. DNA of the CDR3: TGTGCCAGCAGCCCACGGCTGGCGGACACTGAAGCTTTCTTT. Encoded protein: CASSPRLADTEAFF.

This clone is judged medium-sized. The V and J genes are TRBV5-8 and TRBJ1-5; 7 nucleotides match TRBD1. CDR1 is SGHTS and CDR2 is YDEGEE in the germline V gene. The ends lost 8 bases at V and 1 base at J; junction bases unmatched: 0. CDR3 size: 12 residues. CDR3 nucleotide sequence: TGTGCCAGACAGGGGAGCAATCAGCCCCAGCATTTT. This gives the protein CARQGSNQPQHF.

This clone was seen only once. V and J are TRBV25-1 and TRBJ2-2, with 9 bases fitting TRBD1. The CDR3 is 16 amino acids. The germline V gene encodes CDR1 MGHDK and CDR2 SYGVNS. V gave up 7 bases and J gave up 6 bases; unmatched junction bases: 12. In DNA form, the CDR3 reads TGTGCCAGCATAGGACCAGGGACAGGGTATCCCGGGGAGCTGTTTTTT. Protein: CASIGPGTGYPGELFF.

The J gene is TRBJ2-1, the V gene TRBV4-1, with D possibly TRBD1 on 6 matching bases. The length of the CDR3 is 17 residues. V shed 0 bases and J shed 0 bases, with 12 bases lying between them. Germline CDR1 reads MGHRA; CDR2 reads YSYEKL. The CDR3 spells CASSQDGVGGSYNEQFF. In DNA, the CDR3 is TGCGCCAGCAGCCAAGATGGTGTAGGGGGCTCCTACAATGAGCAGTTCTTC.

The chain couples TRBV9 to TRBJ1-4, with D maybe TRBD1 (5 bases). CDR1 is SGDLS and CDR2 is YYNGEE in the germline V gene. The ends were cut back, 0 bases at V and 3 bases at J, with 9 bases in the middle. This CDR3 has 15 residues. CDR3 sequence (DNA): TGTGCCAGCAGCGTAGGTGGGGGGGCTAATGAAAAACTGTTTTTT. Its translation is CASSVGGGANEKLFF.

In its sample, this clone was seen a few times. V and J are TRBV6-1 and TRBJ1-5; TRBD1 aligns across 8 bases. Germline CDR1 MNHNS, CDR2 SASEGT. This CDR3 spans 13 amino acids. Trimming took 4 bases from V and 6 from J; bases not matched to a gene: 2. CDR3 region: CASSGTGFQPQHF. CDR3 in DNA: TGTGCCAGCAGTGGGACAGGGTTTCAGCCCCAGCATTTT.

The chain employs TRBV29-1 and TRBJ1-5, with D tentatively TRBD1 (6 bases). Trimming cost V 4 bases and J 4 bases, with 20 bases left between them. Germline V CDR1 and CDR2: SQVTM, ANQGSEA. The CDR3 has 16 residues. The CDR3 region is CSVGEGGGGRNQPQHF. The CDR3 DNA follows: TGCAGCGTTGGGGAGGGGGGGGGAGGAAGGAATCAGCCCCAGCATTTT.

This sequence joins TRBV9 and TRBJ2-7; 8 bases are a match to TRBD1. V lost 4 bases to trimming and J lost 5 bases; unmatched junction nucleotides: 8. The CDR3 sequence is 14 residues long. Per the germline V gene, CDR1 is SGDLS and CDR2 is YYNGEE. The CDR3 nucleotides are TGTGCCAGCAGCTTCTCGACAGGGGTCGACGAGCAGTACTTC. This gives the protein CASSFSTGVDEQYF.

A single count supports this clone. This chain connects TRBV4-1 to TRBJ2-5; a possible D gene is TRBD1 (6 bases). Trimming cost V 3 bases and J 2 bases, with 16 bases left between them. There are 16 residues in the CDR3. Germline values: CDR1 MGHRA, CDR2 YSYEKL. The CDR3, as DNA: TGCGCCAGCAGCCAGCCCCCAGGGGCTTTTCAAGAGACCCAGTACTTC. Protein product: CASSQPPGAFQETQYF.

This chain links TRBV7-9 with TRBJ1-4; no definite D call. CDR1 and CDR2 (germline): SEHNR, FQNEAQ (reference sequence). Trimming removed 0 bases at V and 10 bases at J, with 6 bases between. The CDR3 loop spans 12 amino acids. The CDR3 DNA reads as TGTGCCAGCAGCTTAGCCGGAGGAAAACTGTTTTTT. Translation gives CASSLAGGKLFF.

V and J are TRBV7-3 and TRBJ2-3, with D possibly matching TRBD1 (5 bases). Germline lookup yields CDR1 SGHTA and CDR2 FQGTGA. The length of the CDR3 is 15 residues. The V end was cut by 4 bases, the J end by 1 base, with 12 bases between. The CDR3 coding sequence is TGTGCCAGCAGCTCAAAAGGGGCCCGCACAGATACGCAGTATTTT. Amino acids: CASSSKGARTDTQYF.

This clone was recorded only once. The DNA for the CDR3 is TGTGCCAGTAGTATAGAATCGGGAAATTCACCCCTCCACTTT. It translates to CASSIESGNSPLHF. V gene TRBV19 combines with J gene TRBJ1-6; D is unresolved. Germline values: CDR1 LNHDA, CDR2 SQIVND (reference sequence). This CDR3 region has 14 residues. Trimming took off 0 bases at V and 7 bases at J, with 7 bases between the two ends.

The rearrangement joins TRBV6-1 to TRBJ1-5; the D is unclear. V lost 2 bases and J lost 4, with 6 bases in between. CDR3 length equals 13 residues. Germline V gives CDR1 MNHNS, CDR2 SASEGT. The CDR3 DNA sequence: TGTGCCAGCAGTGAACAGGATAATCAGCCCCAGCATTTT. Amino acids: CASSEQDNQPQHF.

This clone was detected only once. The rearrangement links TRBV5-1 to TRBJ1-1, with D tentatively TRBD1 (5 bases). This CDR3 comprises 16 residues. Germline CDR1 reads SGHRS; CDR2 reads YFSETQ. Trimming shortened V by 3 bases and J by 0 bases, and 15 bases separated the two germline ends. This CDR3 is CASSSGLQVLNTEAFF. The CDR3 region has the DNA TGCGCCAGCAGCTCGGGTTTACAGGTTCTGAACACTGAAGCTTTCTTT.

The sample holds one count of this clone. The V gene is TRBV7-9, the J gene TRBJ2-7; TRBD2 matches at 8 bases. Germline trimming cut 3 bases from V and 1 base from J; bases unmatched to any gene: 2. The CDR3 extends over 14 amino acids. Per the germline V gene, CDR1 is SEHNR and CDR2 is FQNEAQ (reference sequence). In nucleotides, the CDR3 is TGTGCCAGCAGCTTTACTAGCGGATCCTACGAGCAGTACTTC. This translates into CASSFTSGSYEQYF.

V gene TRBV29-1 combines with J gene TRBJ2-7; 8 bases map to TRBD1. The CDR3 is made up of 13 amino acids. Looked up from germline, CDR1 is SQVTM and CDR2 is ANQGSEA. Trimming took 4 bases from V and 6 from J; bases not matched to a gene: 8. CDR3 sequence (DNA): TGCAGCGTTGGTTTGGGCAGGGGGCGCGAGCAGTACTTC. Translation gives CSVGLGRGREQYF.

This clone was detected a few times. V and J are TRBV4-3 and TRBJ2-7, with TRBD1 matching over 8 bases. Trimming cost V 2 bases and J 4 bases; bases outside gene matches: 4. Germline V gene lookup returns CDR1 LGHNA and CDR2 YSLEER. This CDR3 spans 14 amino acids. As DNA, the CDR3 is TGCGCCAGCAGCCAATACAGGGGGGATTACGAGCAGTACTTC. Protein sequence: CASSQYRGDYEQYF.

In its sample, this clone was seen once. This sequence joins TRBV29-1 and TRBJ2-3, with 10 bases that match TRBD2. This CDR3 is built from 14 residues. The V gene's germline CDR1 is SQVTM and CDR2 ANQGSEA. The V gene end was trimmed by 5 bases and the J gene end by 3 bases; junction bases not matched to a gene: 5. The CDR3 DNA reads TGCAGCGTTCAGGTAGCGGGGGGAACAGATACGCAGTATTTT. It yields the protein CSVQVAGGTDTQYF.

The J gene is TRBJ2-7, the V gene TRBV30; TRBD1 aligns across 7 bases. Trimming cost V 3 bases and J 8 bases; bases outside gene matches: 7. The CDR3 extends over 12 amino acids. CDR1 GTSNPN and CDR2 SVGIG come from the germline V gene (reference sequence). The CDR3 region is CAWRGDRVKQYF. CDR3 nucleotides: TGTGCCTGGAGGGGGGACAGAGTCAAGCAGTACTTC. Drawing the rest from reference TRBV30 and TRBJ2-7, the complete variable domain is SQTIHQWPATLVQPVGSPLSLECTVEGTSNPNLYWYRQAAGRGLQLLFYSVGIGQISSEVPQNLSASRPQDRQFILSSKKLLLSDSGFYLCAWRGDRVKQYFGPGTRLTVT.